This TCR beta chain appears in the sequencing data of a study of T cell repertoires in cytomegalovirus infection. This clonotype has ten or more counts. Its antigen is not known. TCRdb re-analysed the reads in MiXCR, keeping a single row per CDR3 protein. Of about 830,000 distinct CDR3 sequences listed, 32% are singletons. This CDR3 is built from 17 residues. The V and J ends lost 1 base and 3 bases, in that order; junction bases with no gene match: 7. Germline lookup yields CDR1 SGHTA and CDR2 FQGNSA. This chain uses TRBV7-2 with TRBJ2-3; 10 positions agree with TRBD2. The sequenced sample was cultured CD8+ T cells from PBMCs, obtained from culture after CMV antigen stimulation. The clonotype was recovered from a human donor in good health (CMV status not recorded). Some clones in this sample may be carry-over from other donors' samples. Here the CDR3 DNA reads TGTGCCAGCAGCTTAGTAGCGGGGGGTCTATGGACAGATACGCAGTATTTT. Protein sequence: CASSLVAGGLWTDTQYF.